The present T cell receptor beta chain was sequenced within a study of OX40 agonist ivuxolimab in advanced cancers. Turning to the study itself: Participants averaged about 60 years of age (range about 23 to 79) and were around 80% male. Partial responses were observed in three patients, of whom one had hepatocellular carcinoma and two had cutaneous melanoma.

Autoimmune disease history or systemic immunosuppression disqualified patients. Germline V gene sequence: CDR1 SGHDT, CDR2 YYEEEE. Trimming cost V 4 bases and J 6 bases, with 14 bases left between them. CDR3 length: 14 residues. TCRdb keeps only in-frame clones here, not all; method: immunoSEQ multiplex PCR. This sample has 74,000 or so clones; roughly 86% occur once, and the top ten carry around 1.9%. The specimen comprised CD4+ or CD8+ T cells sorted from blood, sampled in a trial of the OX40 agonist ivuxolimab. The TCR sequence derives from an adult with an advanced solid tumor such as melanoma, head and neck, liver or kidney cancer. The chain links TRBV5-6 to TRBJ1-5; D remains unclear. The CDR3 spells CASSTWWGAQPQHF. The CDR3 nucleotides read TGTGCCAGCAGCACGTGGTGGGGAGCTCAGCCCCAGCATTTT.